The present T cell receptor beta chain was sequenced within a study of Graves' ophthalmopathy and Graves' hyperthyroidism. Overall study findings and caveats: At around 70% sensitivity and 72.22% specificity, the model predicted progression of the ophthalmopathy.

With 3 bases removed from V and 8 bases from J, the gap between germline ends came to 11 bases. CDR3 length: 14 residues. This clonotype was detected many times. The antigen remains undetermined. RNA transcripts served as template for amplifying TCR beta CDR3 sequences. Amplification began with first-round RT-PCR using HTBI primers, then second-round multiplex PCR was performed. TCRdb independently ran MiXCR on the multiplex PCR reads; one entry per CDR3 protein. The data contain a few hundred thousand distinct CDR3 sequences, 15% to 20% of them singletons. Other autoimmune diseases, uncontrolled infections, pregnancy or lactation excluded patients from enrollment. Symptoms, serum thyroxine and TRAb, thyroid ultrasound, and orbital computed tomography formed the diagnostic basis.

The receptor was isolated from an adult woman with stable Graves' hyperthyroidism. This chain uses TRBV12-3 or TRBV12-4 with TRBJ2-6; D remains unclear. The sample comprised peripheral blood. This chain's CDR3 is CASSFRAPTNVLTF. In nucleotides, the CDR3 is TGTGCCAGCAGTTTTCGCGCTCCCACCAACGTCCTGACTTTC.